This entry describes one T cell receptor beta chain. Its antigen remains unidentified. Libraries were UMI-labeled 5' RACE TRB cDNA. Reprocessing the 5' RACE reads, TCRdb reports a single entry for every CDR3 protein and omits DNA. The data include about 150,000 distinct CDR3 sequences; the top ten clones carry 0.45% to 0.6%. This entry comes from a study of CXCR3-negative and CXCR3-positive naive CD8 T cells. Study-wide findings and caveats: TRB CDR3s of CXCR3-positive naive cells were more hydrophobic than those of CXCR3-negative naive cells.

Sequencing input: naive CXCR3+ CD8+ T cells from blood. Subset indicated: CD45RO-CCR7+CD27+CD95- naive CD8+ T cells expressing CXCR3 (TNR3+). The TCR was taken from a human donor in good health. Some clones in this sample may be carry-over from other donors' samples.

CDR3 residues: CASSQDLSGGPVDTQYF. This chain connects TRBV4-1 to TRBJ2-3; TCRdb reports TRBD2, a call that lacks DNA to check it against. The CDR3 is 17 amino acids. The germline V gene has CDR1 MGHRA and CDR2 YSYEKL.